This T cell receptor (beta chain) is from a study of blood T cells in healthy people across ages. At the level of the study: In model experiments, template switching was able to capture about one barcoded beta molecule for every two T cells that were present. Study results and limitations: Changes in expanded clonotypes were possibly confounded, as the CMV status of donors was unknown.

CDR3 length: 14 amino acids. Trimming pared 7 bases from V and 3 bases from J, leaving 12 bases between. Germline loops: CDR1 MNHEY, CDR2 SMNVEV (reference sequence). In this sample, this clonotype turned up a few times. Its antigen remains unidentified. With a J-beta primer mix and a sample-barcoded 5' primer, a second PCR ran about 6 to 11 cycles. TCRdb ran MiXCR on the 5' RACE reads and lists one entry per CDR3 protein. This sample has hundreds of thousands of distinct CDR3 sequences, with about 55% found just once. The chain combines TRBV27 with TRBJ1-4; maybe TRBD1 (6 bases). Sequenced material: blood. The TCR sequence derives from a man older than 75 in good health. CDR3 nucleotides: TGTGCCAGCACCCTGACAGGACCTAATGAAAAACTGTTTTTT. Translation gives CASTLTGPNEKLFF.